The T cell receptor beta chain under discussion was sequenced for a study of patients and donors after allogeneic stem cell transplantation (TCRdb year 2020). The receptor library was made with RT-PCR. TCRdb lists the instrument as NextSeq 550. The public reads were reprocessed in TCRdb via fastp at Q25 and MiXCR, keeping in-frame beta chains. Each CDR3 protein gets just one entry, which takes the most common genes and DNA from the rows behind it. The sample table holds over 65,000 distinct CDR3 sequences, of which around 27% were seen once. 26% of the sample goes to the ten largest clones. A word on this clonotype: Its antigen specificity is not known. Base qualities are missing; no much larger clone stands one base away.

From the germline V gene, CDR1 is SGHVS and CDR2 is FNYEAQ. The CDR3 spans 15 residues, from the cysteine through the phenylalanine. The only DNA kept is the CDR3, 45 bases in frame from the first base. V and J lose 1 base and 0 bases, and a span of 10 bases separates them. The TCR sequence derives from a human donor who was either an allogeneic HSCT recipient or a stem cell or donor lymphocyte infusion donor (not recorded which). It is not recorded whose cells these are; they may come from a transplant donor. The chain was built from TRBV7-6 and TRBJ2-7; the D gene lacks a confident call. Source material: blood, either unsorted or a sorted T cell fraction (not recorded which). The DNA sequence is as follows: TGTGCCAGCAGCTTAGGGGCGGATACCTCCTACGAGCAGTACTTC. Its protein product is CASSLGADTSYEQYF.